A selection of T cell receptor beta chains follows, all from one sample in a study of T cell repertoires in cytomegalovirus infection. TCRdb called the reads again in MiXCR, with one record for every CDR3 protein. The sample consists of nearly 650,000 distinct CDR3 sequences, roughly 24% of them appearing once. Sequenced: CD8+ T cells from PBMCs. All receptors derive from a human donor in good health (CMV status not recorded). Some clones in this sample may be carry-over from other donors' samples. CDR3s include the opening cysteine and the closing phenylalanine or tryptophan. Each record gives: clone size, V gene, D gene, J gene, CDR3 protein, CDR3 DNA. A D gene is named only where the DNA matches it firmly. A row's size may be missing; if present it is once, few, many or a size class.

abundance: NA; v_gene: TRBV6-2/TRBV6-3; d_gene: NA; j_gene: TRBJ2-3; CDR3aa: CASSYGVTDSDTQYF; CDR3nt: TGTGCCAGCAGTTACGGAGTAACTGACTCAGATACGCAGTATTTT
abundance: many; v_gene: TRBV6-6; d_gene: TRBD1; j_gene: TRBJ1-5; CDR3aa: CASSSSGTGGQPQHF; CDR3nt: TGTGCCAGCAGTTCCTCCGGGACAGGAGGTCAGCCCCAGCATTTT
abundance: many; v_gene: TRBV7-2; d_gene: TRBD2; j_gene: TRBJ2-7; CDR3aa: CASSLRAGGVSYEQYF; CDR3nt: TGTGCCAGCAGCCTCCGGGCGGGGGGAGTATCCTACGAGCAGTACTTC
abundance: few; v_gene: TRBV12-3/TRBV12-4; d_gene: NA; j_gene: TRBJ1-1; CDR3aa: CASMVTTEAFF; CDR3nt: TGTGCCAGCATGGTAACGACTGAAGCTTTCTTT
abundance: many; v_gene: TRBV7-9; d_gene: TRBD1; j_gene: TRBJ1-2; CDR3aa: CASSLAATGGQDGYTF; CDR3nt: TGTGCCAGCAGCTTAGCCGCGACAGGGGGCCAAGATGGCTACACCTTC
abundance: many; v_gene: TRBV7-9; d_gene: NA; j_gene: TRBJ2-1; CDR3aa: CASTRIGANEQFF; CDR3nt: TGTGCCAGCACTCGAATAGGGGCAAATGAGCAGTTCTTC
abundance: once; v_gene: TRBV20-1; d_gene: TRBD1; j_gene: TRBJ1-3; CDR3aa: CSAMELNRGSIILPHSGNTIYF; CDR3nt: TGCAGTGCCATGGAGCTTAACAGGGGAAGCATAATCCTTCCTCACTCTGGAAACACCATATATTTT
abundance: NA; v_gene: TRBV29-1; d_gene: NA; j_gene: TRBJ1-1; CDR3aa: CSVFGLNTEAFF; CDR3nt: TGCAGCGTTTTTGGTCTGAACACTGAAGCTTTCTTT
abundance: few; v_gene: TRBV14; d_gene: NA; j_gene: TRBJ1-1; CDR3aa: CASSPWDKSETFF; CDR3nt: TGTGCCAGCAGCCCTTGGGACAAATCGGAAACTTTCTTT
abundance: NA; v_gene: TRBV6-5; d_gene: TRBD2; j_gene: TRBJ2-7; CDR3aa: CASSTSGESYEQYF; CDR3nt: TGTGCCAGCAGTACTAGCGGGGAGTCCTACGAGCAGTACTTC
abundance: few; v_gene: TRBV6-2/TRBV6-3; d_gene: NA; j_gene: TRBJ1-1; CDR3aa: CASSYGGMYTEAFF; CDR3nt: TGTGCCAGCAGTTACGGGGGTATGTACACTGAAGCTTTCTTT
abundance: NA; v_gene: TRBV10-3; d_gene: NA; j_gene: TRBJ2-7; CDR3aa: CAISAVGGAPGYEQYF; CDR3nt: TGTGCCATCAGTGCCGTAGGGGGGGCGCCGGGCTACGAGCAGTACTTC
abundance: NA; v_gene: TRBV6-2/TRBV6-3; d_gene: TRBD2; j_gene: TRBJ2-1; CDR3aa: CASMVGLGNEQFF; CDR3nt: TGTGCCAGCATGGTGGGACTAGGAAATGAGCAGTTCTTC
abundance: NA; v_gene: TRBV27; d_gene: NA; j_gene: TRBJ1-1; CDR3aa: CASSLRKHNTEAFF; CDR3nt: TGTGCCAGCAGTTTAAGGAAGCATAACACTGAAGCTTTCTTT
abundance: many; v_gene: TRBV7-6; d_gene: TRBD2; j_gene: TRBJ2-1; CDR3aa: CASSTSGGIYNEQFF; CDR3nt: TGTGCCAGCAGCACCAGCGGGGGGATATACAATGAGCAGTTCTTC
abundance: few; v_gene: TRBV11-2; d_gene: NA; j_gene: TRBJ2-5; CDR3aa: CASSLDPVGHSETQYF; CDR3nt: TGTGCCAGCAGCTTAGATCCTGTGGGCCATTCAGAGACCCAGTACTTC
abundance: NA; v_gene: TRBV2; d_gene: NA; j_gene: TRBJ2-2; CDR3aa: CASHRTNFKELFF; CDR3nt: TGTGCCAGCCACAGGACCAATTTTAAGGAGCTGTTTTTT
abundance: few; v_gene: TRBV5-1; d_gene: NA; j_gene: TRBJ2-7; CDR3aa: CASSLAAEGEQYF; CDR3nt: TGCGCCAGCAGCTTGGCTGCCGAGGGCGAGCAGTACTTC
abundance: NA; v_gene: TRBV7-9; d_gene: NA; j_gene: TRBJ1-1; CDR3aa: CASSLVAPGTEAFF; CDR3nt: TGTGCCAGCAGCTTAGTGGCTCCGGGAACTGAAGCTTTCTTT
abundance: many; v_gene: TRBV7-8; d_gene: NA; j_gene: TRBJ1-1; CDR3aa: CASSLFLGQGPTDTEAFF; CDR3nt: TGTGCCAGCAGCTTGTTCCTCGGCCAGGGTCCTACGGACACTGAAGCTTTCTTT
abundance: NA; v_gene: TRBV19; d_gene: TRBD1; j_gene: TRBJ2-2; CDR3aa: CASSIWTRTGEGGQKGPTGELFF; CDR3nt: TGTGCCAGTAGTATCTGGACCCGAACAGGGGAAGGAGGCCAGAAGGGGCCCACCGGGGAGCTGTTTTTT
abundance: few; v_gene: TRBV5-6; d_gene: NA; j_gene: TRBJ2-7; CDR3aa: CASSVDYSEQYF; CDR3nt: TGTGCCAGCAGCGTTGACTACTCCGAGCAGTACTTC
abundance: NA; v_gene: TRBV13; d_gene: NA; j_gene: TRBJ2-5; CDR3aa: CASSPLVGLQETQYF; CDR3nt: TGTGCCAGCAGCCCCCTAGTCGGGCTCCAAGAGACCCAGTACTTC
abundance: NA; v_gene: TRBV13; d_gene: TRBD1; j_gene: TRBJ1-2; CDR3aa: CASSLSGTGFGYTF; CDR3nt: TGTGCCAGCAGCTTATCCGGGACAGGGTTTGGCTACACCTTC
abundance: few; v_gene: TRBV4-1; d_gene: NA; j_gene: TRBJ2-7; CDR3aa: CASSQDSGPSIYEQYF; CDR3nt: TGCGCCAGCAGCCAAGATAGCGGACCCTCCATCTACGAGCAGTACTTC
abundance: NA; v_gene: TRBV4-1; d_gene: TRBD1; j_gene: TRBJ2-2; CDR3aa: CASSQDRITGGLTGELFF; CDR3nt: TGTGCCAGCAGCCAAGATCGAATAACAGGGGGCCTTACCGGGGAGCTGTTTTTT
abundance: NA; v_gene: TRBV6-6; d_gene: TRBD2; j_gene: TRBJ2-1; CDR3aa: CASTQGPSGTPSANEQFF; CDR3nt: TGTGCCAGCACCCAGGGCCCTAGCGGGACCCCCTCGGCCAATGAGCAGTTCTTC